A single sample is the source of the 19 T cell receptor beta chains below, sequenced in a study of patients and donors after allogeneic stem cell transplantation (dated by TCRdb to 2018 to 2021). Libraries were built with RT-PCR. The run used a NextSeq 550. TCRdb reran the public reads through fastp at Q25 and MiXCR, keeping productive beta chains. When rows share a CDR3 protein, they turn into one entry using the most common DNA and genes. The sample includes over 350,000 distinct CDR3 sequences, with roughly 16% observed a single time. The ten largest clones add up to just over 7% of the sample. The sequencing input was blood, either unsorted or a sorted T cell fraction (not recorded which). Receptor source: a human donor who was either an allogeneic HSCT recipient or a stem cell or donor lymphocyte infusion donor (not recorded which). It is not recorded whose cells these are; they may come from a transplant donor.

V and J are TRBV20-1 and TRBJ2-3, with TRBD2 identical over 7 bases. The CDR3 is 15 residues long. The V gene's germline CDR1 is DFQATT and CDR2 SNEGSKA (reference sequence). V trimming: 2 bases; J trimming: 0 bases; junction bases outside the gene matches: 5. DNA for the CDR3: TGCAGTGCTAGACAACTAGCGTCCAGCACAGATACGCAGTATTTT. This gives the protein CSARQLASSTDTQYF.

This chain uses TRBV5-6 with TRBJ2-7; 7 bases match TRBD1. The CDR3 sequence is 17 residues long. V lost 3 bases and J lost 2; bases outside the gene matches: 14. Germline V gives CDR1 SGHDT, CDR2 YYEEEE. CDR3 sequence reads: CASSSSRTGTGPYEQYF. For the CDR3, the DNA is TGTGCCAGCAGCTCTTCTCGGACAGGTACCGGTCCCTACGAGCAGTACTTC.

This clonotype has more than one count but fewer than ten. The chain joins TRBV28 to TRBJ1-2; D is ambiguous. Trimming pared 1 base from V and 8 bases from J, leaving 11 bases between. The CDR3 contains 13 residues. Per the germline V gene, CDR1 is MDHEN and CDR2 is SYDVKM. The CDR3 protein is CASSLSGSKGYTF. CDR3 DNA sequence: TGTGCCAGCAGTTTATCAGGCAGTAAAGGCTACACCTTC.

There are many counts of this clonotype. The chain has TRBV3-1 and TRBJ2-7, with a tentative D call TRBD2 (5 bases). Trimming shortened V by 6 bases and J by 5 bases, and 17 bases separated the two germline ends. Per the germline V gene, CDR1 is LGHDT and CDR2 is YNNKEL (reference sequence). This CDR3 comprises 14 residues. The CDR3 nucleotides are TGTGCCAGCAGGGGGTTCCGTAGCGACAACGAGCAGTACTTC. This translates into CASRGFRSDNEQYF.

This chain links TRBV6-1 with TRBJ2-2; 7 nucleotides match TRBD1. Germline CDR1 reads MNHNS; CDR2 reads SASEGT. Trimming took 5 bases from V and 3 from J; bases not matched to a gene: 6. The CDR3 runs 15 residues. CDR3 protein: CASSKGDRYTGELFF. CDR3 DNA sequence: TGTGCCAGCAGTAAAGGGGACAGATACACCGGGGAGCTGTTTTTT.

This chain links TRBV19 with TRBJ2-6; D is ambiguous. The V end was cut by 3 bases, the J end by 4 bases, with 13 bases between. Germline lookup yields CDR1 LNHDA and CDR2 SQIVND (reference sequence). This CDR3 contains 16 residues. Here the CDR3 reads CASSMRTVKGANVLTF. The CDR3 DNA is TGTGCCAGTAGTATGAGGACCGTGAAGGGGGCCAACGTCCTGACTTTC.

This clonotype was seen many times. This chain links TRBV12-3 or TRBV12-4 with TRBJ2-3; TRBD2 might be the D (6 bases). This CDR3 region has 14 residues. V lost 3 bases to trimming and J lost 3 bases, with 10 bases between them. The CDR3 DNA follows: TGTGCCAGCAGTTTGGGGGGTAGGACAGATACGCAGTATTTT. Encoded protein: CASSLGGRTDTQYF.

This clonotype was seen ten or more times. This chain uses TRBV20-1 with TRBJ2-1, with 12 nucleotides matching TRBD2. The germline CDR1 and CDR2 sequences are DFQATT and SNEGSKA (reference sequence). Trimming at V came to 4 bases and at J to 4 bases, leaving 5 bases not matched to a gene. The CDR3 runs to 15 residues. This CDR3 is CSATSGRATYNEQFF. The CDR3 DNA is TGCAGTGCTACTAGCGGGAGGGCCACGTACAATGAGCAGTTCTTC.

The chain couples TRBV21-1 to TRBJ2-1; TRBD1 was called by the table and not checked on the DNA. TRBV21-1 is designated a pseudogene. The CDR3 is made up of 17 amino acids. CDR3 DNA: TGTGCCAGCAGCAAAGCGCCCTGGCCCGAACACTACAATGAGCAGTTCTTC. It encodes CASSKAPWPEHYNEQFF.

CDR3 nucleotides: TGTGCCAGCAGCTTAGCGTTGGCCTATGGCTACACCTTC. Its protein is CASSLALAYGYTF. The rearrangement uses TRBV11-2 and TRBJ1-2; D gene ambiguous. Germline CDR1 reads SGHAT; CDR2 reads FQNNGV. There are 13 residues in the CDR3. Trimming cost V 1 base and J 4 bases, with 7 bases left between them.

This clonotype was counted a few times. The chain links TRBV16 to TRBJ1-2; TRBD1 is a possible D gene (6 bases). V was clipped by 2 bases and J by 0 bases, with 10 bases between them. There are 15 residues in the CDR3. CDR1 and CDR2 (germline): KGHSY, FQNENV. For the CDR3, the DNA is TGTGCCAGCAGCCAAGAGGGGACATCTAACTATGGCTACACCTTC. Protein product: CASSQEGTSNYGYTF.

V gene TRBV7-9 combines with J gene TRBJ2-1, with D perhaps matching TRBD2 (5 bases). The ends were cut back, 2 bases at V and 8 bases at J, with 16 bases in the middle. Germline V lookup: CDR1 SEHNR, CDR2 FQNEAQ (reference sequence). This CDR3 comprises 15 residues. CDR3 in amino acids: CASSLTERALDEQFF. The CDR3 DNA follows: TGTGCCAGCAGCTTAACCGAGAGGGCCTTGGATGAGCAGTTCTTC. The whole variable domain, remainder taken from reference TRBV7-9 and TRBJ2-1, is DTGVSQNPRHKITKRGQNVTFRCDPISEHNRLYWYRQTLGQGPEFLTYFQNEAQLEKSRLLSDRFSAERPKGSFSTLEIQRTEQGDSAMYLCASSLTERALDEQFFGPGTRLTVL.

The chain joins TRBV11-1 to TRBJ1-2; weak D call: TRBD1 (5 bases). This CDR3 comprises 14 residues. CDR1 and CDR2 (germline): SGHAT, FQDESV (reference sequence). V was pared by 5 bases and J by 5 bases, with 15 bases between. The CDR3 DNA follows: TGTGCCAGCAGCCTCGATCGGGGGTCGTATGGCTACACCTTC. This translates into CASSLDRGSYGYTF.

This clonotype showed up just a few times. The chain is built from TRBV21-1 and TRBJ1-1; the D call in the table, TRBD1, was not verified against the DNA. TRBV21-1 is deemed a pseudogene. This CDR3 has 17 amino acids. CDR3 sequence reads: CASSKWDRGRLDTEAFF. CDR3 coding DNA: TGTGCCAGCAGCAAATGGGACAGGGGGCGTCTGGACACTGAAGCTTTCTTT.

This clonotype appeared a few times. The chain is built from TRBV7-9 and TRBJ1-5; TRBD1 is a possible D gene (6 bases). Per germline, CDR1 SEHNR and CDR2 FQNEAQ (reference sequence). This CDR3 contains 15 residues. Trimming removed 5 bases from V and 6 bases from J, with 17 bases in between. In nucleotides, the CDR3 is TGTGCCAGCAGCGCCGAGGGGGTTGCAGGTCAGCCCCAGCATTTT. Its protein is CASSAEGVAGQPQHF.

This clonotype was detected a few times. The chain couples TRBV5-1 to TRBJ1-1, with D unresolved. V dropped 4 bases and J dropped 10 bases, with 8 bases sitting between them. This CDR3 contains 10 residues. Germline V lookup: CDR1 SGHRS, CDR2 YFSETQ. The CDR3 nucleotides are TGCGCCAGCAGCCGGAGGTCAGCTTTCTTT. Its translation: CASSRRSAFF.

This chain uses TRBV3-1 with TRBJ1-3; D is perhaps TRBD1 (5 bases). Between the trimmed V and J ends, which lost 0 bases and 2 bases, there was a span of 14 bases. Germline V gives CDR1 LGHDT, CDR2 YNNKEL (reference sequence). The CDR3 is made up of 17 amino acids. The chain's CDR3 is CASSQDLSREAGNTIYF. DNA of the CDR3: TGTGCCAGCAGCCAAGATCTCTCCAGGGAAGCTGGAAACACCATATATTTT.

This clonotype was counted between two and nine times. The V gene is TRBV29-1, the J gene TRBJ2-3, with a weak D call TRBD2 (5 bases). There are 14 residues in the CDR3. Trimming removed 4 bases from V and 4 bases from J, with 15 bases in between. Per germline, CDR1 SQVTM and CDR2 ANQGSEA. The CDR3 protein is CSVAGIRVSDTQYF. Written as DNA, the CDR3 is TGCAGCGTTGCGGGGATACGGGTTTCAGATACGCAGTATTTT.

This clonotype was seen only a few times. The J gene is TRBJ2-1, the V gene TRBV2; TRBD2 agrees at 7 bases. Germline V CDR1 and CDR2: SNHLY, FYNNEI. Trimming at V came to 4 bases and at J to 11 bases, leaving 2 bases not matched to a gene. The CDR3 runs 11 residues. CDR3 sequence reads: CASSAGTKQFF. CDR3 bases: TGTGCCAGCAGTGCCGGGACTAAGCAGTTCTTC.